This TCR beta chain was captured in a study of T cell repertoires in cytomegalovirus infection (dated by TCRdb to about 2019). Study-wide context: Because public TCR beta signatures pointed to carriage of CMV infection together with the matching HLA type, the HLA type of each donor mattered for the analysis. The paper as a whole reports these results and caveats: Cumulative frequency of public TCR beta family members discriminated carriers of CMV infection plus the relevant HLA type in this cohort and an independent 352-donor cohort. The ex vivo response was dominated by HLA-C-restricted CMV-specific TCR beta clonotypes, which also provided the single most frequent clonotype in two of eight donors.

TCRdb lists the instrument as Illumina HiSeq 1500. In TCRdb, the public reads were trimmed at Q25 with fastp and aligned with MiXCR, with productive beta chains retained. Rows with a matching CDR3 protein are joined into one entry that keeps the most common DNA and genes. Within this sample are approximately 500,000 distinct CDR3 sequences, with about 11% of them counted one time only. Roughly 10% of the sample comes from the top ten. There are a few counts of this clonotype. Its antigen specificity is not known. No much larger clone is present one base from it, and per-base qualities are unavailable. Trimming takes 6 bases off V and 3 bases off J; junction bases not matched to a gene: 6. The germline V gene provides CDR1 MNHGY and CDR2 SAAAGT. The CDR3 covers 15 residues, taking in both the cysteine and the phenylalanine. Of the read, only the CDR3 DNA is kept; its 45 bases are in frame from base 1.

The sequence is built from TRBV6-8 and TRBJ2-2; TRBD2 matches 8 bases in the middle. Sequenced material: PBMCs. This receptor was obtained from a human donor in good health (CMV status not recorded). Some clones in this sample may be carry-over from other donors' samples. The encoded CDR3 is CASRPSGGYTGELFF. In nucleotide form, the sequence is TGTGCCAGCAGACCAAGCGGGGGCTACACCGGGGAGCTGTTTTTT.